This passage covers 32 T cell receptor beta chains from one sample sequenced in a study of blood T cell repertoires in COVID-19 (TCRdb year 2020). Libraries were constructed by the immunoSEQ multiplex PCR assay. This immuneACCESS table, as held by TCRdb, lists in-frame sequences with V and J called but not all clones. Of the missing ones, under half trace to an unresolved V gene in checked studies; the others have no known cause. In this sample the table shows about 410,000 clones, over 75% of which occur a single time. The leading ten clones occupy about 1.4% of the sample. Sequenced material: peripheral blood. The receptors shown here come from a woman in her thirties or forties with COVID-19, enrolled during active disease.

CDR3 nucleotides: TGTGCCAGCAGCCATCAACGGTTGAACACTGAAGCTTTCTTT. This codes for CASSHQRLNTEAFF. The V and J genes are TRBV6-5 and TRBJ1-1; D is unresolved. Germline V gene data show CDR1 as MNHEY and CDR2 as SVGAGI. Trimming removed 6 bases at V and 0 bases at J, with 11 bases between. The CDR3 consists of 14 residues.

The chain employs TRBV10-3 and TRBJ1-1; D is perhaps TRBD1 (6 bases). Germline V gives CDR1 ENHRY, CDR2 SYGVKD. Trimming took off 6 bases at V and 0 bases at J, with 17 bases between the two ends. The CDR3 has 16 residues. The CDR3 here is CAISEPGTLMNTEAFF. For the CDR3, the DNA is TGTGCCATCAGCGAACCCGGGACACTCATGAACACTGAAGCTTTCTTT.

V gene TRBV28 combines with J gene TRBJ1-3; TRBD1 agrees at 9 bases. Germline V gives CDR1 MDHEN, CDR2 SYDVKM. V lost 6 bases and J lost 0; bases outside the gene matches: 9. The CDR3 loop spans 17 amino acids. The CDR3 sequence is CASRAGTGLSSGNTIYF. The CDR3 nucleotides read TGTGCCAGCAGGGCCGGGACAGGGCTGAGCTCTGGAAACACCATATATTTT.

The chain is built from TRBV5-6 and TRBJ2-5, with TRBD2 identical over 12 bases. The CDR3 loop spans 16 amino acids. From germline, CDR1 is SGHDT and CDR2 YYEEEE. V shed 1 base, J shed 2 bases, and the junction held 3 bases outside the gene matches. CDR3: CASSLRLAGGQETQYF. In DNA form, the CDR3 reads TGTGCCAGCAGCTTGAGGCTAGCGGGGGGGCAAGAGACCCAGTACTTC.

The chain carries TRBV7-2 and TRBJ2-1; 12 bases line up with TRBD2. The CDR3 spans 15 residues. The junction had 6 bases not matched to a gene; V was cut back by 2 bases and J by 10 bases. The V gene's germline CDR1 is SGHTA and CDR2 FQGNSA. The CDR3 bases are TGTGCCAGCAGCTTATTTCCTAGCGGGAGGGTAGAGCAGTTCTTC. Protein sequence: CASSLFPSGRVEQFF. The full variable domain, with the rest looked up from reference TRBV7-2 and TRBJ2-1, is GAGVSQSPSNKVTEKGKDVELRCDPISGHTALYWYRQSLGQGLEFLIYFQGNSAPDKSGLPSDRFSAERTGGSVSTLTIQRTQQEDSAVYLCASSLFPSGRVEQFFGPGTRLTVL.

The J gene is TRBJ2-5, the V gene TRBV5-6, with 10 bases matching TRBD2. Germline CDR1 reads SGHDT; CDR2 reads YYEEEE. The J segment lost 1 base and the V segment lost 0 bases, leaving 6 bases of the junction unmatched. This CDR3 region has 17 residues. The CDR3 is CASSLAASGGRQETQYF. In DNA, the CDR3 is TGTGCCAGCAGCTTGGCCGCTAGCGGGGGCCGCCAAGAGACCCAGTACTTC.

Details on this clone: Other DNA variants within this sample encode the same CDR3. The chain joins TRBV15 to TRBJ1-3; 7 nucleotides align to TRBD1. CDR1 and CDR2 (germline): LNHNV, YYDKDF (reference sequence). V gave up 0 bases and J gave up 0 bases; unmatched junction bases: 5. The CDR3 contains 17 residues. In DNA, the CDR3 is TGTGCCACCAGCAGAGATCCGACAGGGCTCTCTGGAAACACCATATATTTT. Its translation: CATSRDPTGLSGNTIYF.

The chain employs TRBV19 and TRBJ1-5; weak D call: TRBD1 (6 bases). Deletions cut 2 bases from V and 1 base from J, with 12 bases between. CDR1 and CDR2 (germline): LNHDA, SQIVND (reference sequence). The CDR3 contains 16 residues. The CDR3 sequence is CASSITGTASNQPQHF. CDR3 DNA sequence: TGTGCCAGTAGTATAACAGGGACGGCAAGCAATCAGCCCCAGCATTTT.

The chain recombines TRBV28 with TRBJ2-4; D is perhaps TRBD2 (5 bases). Germline V gene sequence: CDR1 MDHEN, CDR2 SYDVKM. Trimming removed 7 bases at V and 6 bases at J, with 13 bases between. This CDR3 is 13 amino acids long. The CDR3 coding sequence is TGTGCCAGCAACCTGGGCGGAGGAAACATTCAGTACTTC. This codes for CASNLGGGNIQYF.

The chain employs TRBV5-4 and TRBJ2-7; D gene ambiguous. The CDR3 has 12 amino acids. In germline, CDR1 is SGHNT, CDR2 YYREEE (reference sequence). Trimming cost V 2 bases and J 3 bases, with 6 bases left between them. The DNA for the CDR3 is TGTGCCAGCAGCTTTAACAGCTACGAGCAGTACTTC. Protein product: CASSFNSYEQYF.

V gene TRBV7-9 combines with J gene TRBJ1-5; TRBD1 is a possible D gene (5 bases). The germline gives CDR1 SEHNR, CDR2 FQNEAQ (reference sequence). The CDR3 consists of 16 residues. With 3 bases removed from V and 3 bases from J, the gap between germline ends came to 15 bases. The CDR3 nucleotides are TGTGCCAGCAGCTTCGCCCATAGGGGAAACAATCAGCCCCAGCATTTT. Its protein product is CASSFAHRGNNQPQHF.

The chain is built from TRBV18 and TRBJ2-3; D remains unclear. Germline V CDR1 and CDR2: KGHSH, LQKENI. This CDR3 is built from 15 residues. V lost 3 bases and J 2 bases, leaving 12 bases between the germline ends. Written as DNA, the CDR3 is TGTGCCAGCTCACCCCAAAGTAGCTACACAGATACGCAGTATTTT. Its translation: CASSPQSSYTDTQYF.

This CDR3 reads CASSHRIEGAEAFF. CDR3 bases: TGTGCCAGCTCCCACAGAATTGAGGGGGCTGAAGCTTTCTTT. This chain joins TRBV18 and TRBJ1-1; a weak D match, TRBD1 (6 bases). The CDR3 loop spans 14 amino acids. Germline V CDR1 and CDR2: KGHSH, LQKENI. The V gene lost 6 bases and the J gene lost 6 bases, with 17 bases spanning the gap.

The CDR3 DNA is TGTGCCAGCAGCTTAGTTGTCGTAGGACAGGGGTACAATGAGCAGTTCTTC. Translating gives CASSLVVVGQGYNEQFF. The chain recombines TRBV7-9 with TRBJ2-1; 9 bases map to TRBD1. Germline V gene data show CDR1 as SEHNR and CDR2 as FQNEAQ (reference sequence). V lost 1 base, J lost 4 bases, and 8 bases stayed unmatched. The CDR3 totals 17 residues.

In DNA form, the CDR3 reads TGTGCCAGCAGTTCCACCGGACAGGGATACTACGAGCAGTACTTC. This translates into CASSSTGQGYYEQYF. The chain links TRBV6-5 to TRBJ2-7; TRBD1 matches 8 bases. Germline V gives CDR1 MNHEY, CDR2 SVGAGI. This CDR3 region has 15 residues. With 4 bases clipped from V and 3 bases from J, the junction kept 8 bases outside the gene matches.

Remarks on this clone: Other DNA sequences within the sample encode an identical CDR3. The chain links TRBV28 to TRBJ1-1; D call uncertain. The CDR3 sequence is 14 residues long. Germline CDR1 is MDHEN and CDR2 is SYDVKM. The V end was cut by 6 bases, the J end by 0 bases, with 11 bases between. This chain's CDR3 is CASSLGALNTEAFF. The CDR3, as DNA: TGTGCCAGCAGCCTAGGAGCCTTGAACACTGAAGCTTTCTTT. The variable domain in full, completed from reference TRBV28 and TRBJ1-1, reads DVKVTQSSRYLVKRTGEKVFLECVQDMDHENMFWYRQDPGLGLRLIYFSYDVKMKEKGDIPEGYSVSREKKERFSLILESASTNQTSMYLCASSLGALNTEAFFGQGTRLTVV.

Turning to this clone: Additional DNA sequences in this sample encode the identical CDR3. Here the CDR3 reads CASSVGGSNYGYTF. The DNA for the CDR3 is TGTGCCAGCAGCGTAGGGGGCAGTAACTATGGCTACACCTTC. This sequence joins TRBV9 and TRBJ1-2, with a weak D call TRBD1 (5 bases). Trimming shortened V by 0 bases and J by 1 base, and 7 bases separated the two germline ends. CDR1 is SGDLS and CDR2 is YYNGEE in the germline V gene. The CDR3 extends over 14 amino acids.

The V gene is TRBV29-1, the J gene TRBJ1-3; TRBD1 aligns across 9 bases. Germline assignment: CDR1 SQVTM and CDR2 ANQGSEA. This CDR3 spans 18 amino acids. J lost 4 bases, V lost 3 bases, and 16 bases had no gene match. CDR3 sequence: CSVDGTGKPGGYGNTIYF. DNA for the CDR3: TGCAGCGTTGACGGGACAGGGAAGCCGGGAGGGTACGGAAACACCATATATTTT.

This clone was detected once. The J gene is TRBJ2-7, the V gene TRBV5-4, with 9 positions matching TRBD1. Germline-derived CDR1 and CDR2 are SGHNT and YYREEE (reference sequence). Trimming at V came to 4 bases and at J to 4 bases, leaving 6 bases not matched to a gene. The CDR3 is 14 residues long. The CDR3 here is CASSIGQGFYEQYF. In nucleotides, the CDR3 is TGTGCCAGCAGCATAGGACAGGGGTTTTACGAGCAGTACTTC.

This chain uses TRBV7-2 with TRBJ1-2; 7 bases line up with TRBD1. With 6 bases clipped from V and 2 bases from J, the junction kept 6 bases outside the gene matches. The CDR3 is 14 residues long. In germline, CDR1 is SGHTA, CDR2 FQGNSA. The CDR3 loop is CASSRQQGNYGYTF. The CDR3 DNA follows: TGTGCCAGCAGTCGCCAACAGGGGAACTATGGCTACACCTTC. The whole variable domain, remainder taken from reference TRBV7-2 and TRBJ1-2, is GAGVSQSPSNKVTEKGKDVELRCDPISGHTALYWYRQSLGQGLEFLIYFQGNSAPDKSGLPSDRFSAERTGGSVSTLTIQRTQQEDSAVYLCASSRQQGNYGYTFGSGTRLTVV.

This sequence joins TRBV3-1 (or the pseudogene TRBV3-2) and TRBJ1-6; D not certain. Trimming took off 1 base at V and 14 bases at J, with 15 bases between the two ends. Germline assignment: CDR1 LGHDT and CDR2 YNNKEL (reference sequence). The CDR3 is made up of 14 amino acids. The CDR3 bases are TGTGCCAGCAGCCAAGGCCGAACTCCGAGGGCCCTCCACTTT. It is translated as CASSQGRTPRALHF.

Note on this clone: One end of the junction fails to match germline, which may point to a read error. This rearrangement joins TRBV6-2 or TRBV6-3 to TRBJ1-5, with D unclear. The CDR3 contains 14 residues. Per germline, CDR1 MNHEY and CDR2 SVGEGT. CDR3 protein: CASSTTASHQPQHF. DNA for the CDR3: TGTGCCAGCAGTACCACAGCTAGCCATCAGCCCCAGCATTTT.

The chain uses TRBV28 and TRBJ1-2, with TRBD1 matching over 9 bases. The V and J ends lost 5 bases and 3 bases, in that order; junction bases with no gene match: 7. The CDR3 extends over 15 amino acids. Germline V gene lookup returns CDR1 MDHEN and CDR2 SYDVKM. Here the CDR3 reads CASSLIQGAYYGYTF. The DNA of the CDR3 is TGTGCCAGCAGTCTTATACAGGGGGCATACTATGGCTACACCTTC.

The rearrangement links TRBV30 to TRBJ1-4, with D perhaps TRBD1 (6 bases). V gave up 3 bases and J gave up 5 bases, with 13 bases separating them. The CDR3 loop spans 14 amino acids. Germline V gene sequence: CDR1 GTSNPN, CDR2 SVGIG (reference sequence). The CDR3 DNA reads TGTGCCTGGAGGCCGGGCGGGGGCAATGAAAAACTGTTTTTT. Translated: CAWRPGGGNEKLFF. Using reference TRBV30 and TRBJ1-4 for the parts outside the CDR3, the full variable domain is SQTIHQWPATLVQPVGSPLSLECTVEGTSNPNLYWYRQAAGRGLQLLFYSVGIGQISSEVPQNLSASRPQDRQFILSSKKLLLSDSGFYLCAWRPGGGNEKLFFGSGTQLSVL.

This rearrangement joins TRBV19 to TRBJ1-5; D is possibly TRBD1 (5 bases). The CDR3 is made up of 15 amino acids. Germline CDR1 LNHDA, CDR2 SQIVND (reference sequence). Trimming cost V 8 bases and J 5 bases, with 19 bases left between them. The CDR3 reads CASSGAGRPDQPQHF. The CDR3 nucleotides are TGTGCCAGTTCGGGCGCGGGACGGCCCGATCAGCCCCAGCATTTT.

There are a few counts of this clone. This chain uses TRBV25-1 with TRBJ1-4, with D perhaps matching TRBD1 (6 bases). The CDR3 extends over 16 amino acids. The V gene's germline CDR1 is MGHDK and CDR2 SYGVNS. Trimming took off 5 bases at V and 3 bases at J, with 16 bases between the two ends. In DNA, the CDR3 is TGTGCCAGCAGTCTATTAGAGGGACACCCTAATGAAAAACTGTTTTTT. It yields the protein CASSLLEGHPNEKLFF.

CDR3 sequence reads: CASSELGLDYGYTF. The CDR3 DNA follows: TGTGCCAGCAGTGAACTGGGACTCGACTATGGCTACACCTTC. This chain connects TRBV6-1 to TRBJ1-2; TRBD1 might be the D (5 bases). The length of the CDR3 is 14 residues. Per the germline V gene, CDR1 is MNHNS and CDR2 is SASEGT. V dropped 2 bases and J dropped 3 bases, with 10 bases sitting between them.

The rearrangement links TRBV7-3 to TRBJ2-7; TRBD2 is a possible D gene (5 bases). This CDR3 comprises 12 residues. Germline V gene sequence: CDR1 SGHTA, CDR2 FQGTGA. Between the trimmed V and J ends, which lost 5 bases and 8 bases, there was a span of 13 bases. CDR3 loop: CASSQWGDQQYF. The CDR3, as DNA: TGTGCCAGCAGCCAATGGGGAGATCAGCAGTACTTC.

This chain joins TRBV27 and TRBJ1-1; the D is unclear. Germline V gene data show CDR1 as MNHEY and CDR2 as SMNVEV (reference sequence). V was pared by 3 bases and J by 4 bases, with 12 bases between. This CDR3 comprises 14 residues. CDR3 DNA sequence: TGTGCCAGCAGTTTTACAGCCCGCAGCACTGAAGCTTTCTTT. It is translated as CASSFTARSTEAFF.

Notes on this clone: At the DNA level, this CDR3 is encoded by other sequences in the same sample as well. The CDR3 sequence is CASSSTGTLNYGYTF. In DNA, the CDR3 is TGTGCCAGCAGCTCCACAGGGACCCTTAACTATGGCTACACCTTC. The chain links TRBV7-2 to TRBJ1-2; weak D call: TRBD1 (6 bases). V was cut by 4 bases and J by 1 base, with 13 bases left in between. The CDR3 is made up of 15 amino acids. Looked up from germline, CDR1 is SGHTA and CDR2 is FQGNSA.

V usage is TRBV28 and J usage is TRBJ1-5; D not certain. CDR3 length: 12 amino acids. CDR1 is MDHEN and CDR2 is SYDVKM in the germline V gene. V shed 6 bases and J shed 6 bases, with 9 bases lying between them. CDR3 bases: TGTGCCAGCAGAGGGAGTGGTCAGCCCCAGCATTTT. It encodes CASRGSGQPQHF.

The chain recombines TRBV4-3 with TRBJ1-4, with 7 nucleotides matching TRBD1. CDR1 and CDR2 from the germline V gene are LGHNA and YSLEER. The J segment lost 10 bases and the V segment lost 1 base, leaving 9 bases of the junction unmatched. CDR3 length equals 15 residues. The CDR3 region has the DNA TGCGCCAGCAGCCAAGGGGCAGGGGGAGAGGGAAAACTGTTTTTT. Translated, it gives CASSQGAGGEGKLFF.